Listed here are 14 T cell receptor beta chains from one sample, sequenced in a study of shared clonotypes between healthy human individuals. The repertoire was sequenced with immunoSEQ multiplex PCR; TCRdb's copy has only in-frame clones and lacks some. The profile shows about 870,000 clones, almost 95% of them singletons. Terminally differentiated effector memory CD45RA+ cells were left out of the naive CD8 fraction, which was CD45RO-negative and positively selected for CCR7. Material: naive CD8+ T cells sorted from blood. The receptors were gathered from a man aged 25-40 years in good health.

This clone came up once. The CDR3 region has the DNA TGTGCCAGCTTATCTGGGCCCGCCAAGGAGCAGTTCTTC. Translating gives CASLSGPAKEQFF. V is TRBV21-1 and J is TRBJ2-1; the DNA was not compared with TRBD1, the D call given in the table. TRBV21-1 is termed a pseudogene. The CDR3 runs to 13 residues.

The CDR3 sequence: CASSLTVGSNQPQHF. The CDR3 region has the DNA TGTGCCAGCAGTTTGACAGTCGGGTCAAATCAGCCCCAGCATTTT. The chain couples TRBV28 to TRBJ1-5; TRBD1 is a possible D gene (5 bases). Between the trimmed V and J ends, which lost 3 bases and 4 bases, there was a span of 13 bases. The length of the CDR3 is 15 residues. The germline CDR1 and CDR2 sequences are MDHEN and SYDVKM.

The V and J genes are TRBV5-1 and TRBJ2-1; 10 nucleotides match TRBD2. Trimming removed 3 bases from V and 8 bases from J; junction bases left unmatched: 11. The CDR3 consists of 16 residues. CDR1 is SGHRS and CDR2 is YFSETQ in the germline V gene. The CDR3 sequence is CASSSTPSGSLDEQFF. The CDR3 DNA reads TGCGCCAGCAGCTCAACTCCTAGCGGGAGTTTAGATGAGCAGTTCTTC.

The genes are TRBV11-2 and TRBJ2-2, with D maybe TRBD2 (5 bases). Looked up from germline, CDR1 is SGHAT and CDR2 is FQNNGV. The CDR3 loop spans 16 amino acids. V lost 1 base and J lost 5, with 14 bases in between. CDR3 region: CASSLAPRGSTGELFF. As DNA, the CDR3 is TGTGCCAGCAGCTTAGCTCCCCGAGGGTCAACCGGGGAGCTGTTTTTT.

The chain recombines TRBV27 with TRBJ1-5; perhaps TRBD1 as D (5 bases). Germline CDR1 MNHEY, CDR2 SMNVEV (reference sequence). The V end lost 5 bases, the J end lost 1 base, and 12 bases lay between the germline ends. CDR3 length: 15 amino acids. Here the CDR3 DNA reads TGTGCCAGCAGTGGGGGGAGACAGAGCAATCAGCCCCAGCATTTT. As protein: CASSGGRQSNQPQHF.

The chain joins TRBV27 to TRBJ2-3; TRBD1 might be the D (5 bases). The CDR3 loop spans 16 amino acids. V shed 5 bases and J shed 0 bases, with 15 bases lying between them. Germline V gives CDR1 MNHEY, CDR2 SMNVEV (reference sequence). CDR3 loop: CASSPSLGDSTDTQYF. DNA for the CDR3: TGTGCCAGCAGTCCCTCATTAGGGGATAGCACAGATACGCAGTATTTT.

Concerning this clone itself: Other DNA sequences in this sample translate to the same CDR3. This rearrangement joins TRBV28 to TRBJ2-1, with 11 bases matching TRBD2. Trimming cost V 2 bases and J 4 bases; bases outside gene matches: 1. The germline gives CDR1 MDHEN, CDR2 SYDVKM. This CDR3 is built from 15 residues. The CDR3 nucleotides read TGTGCCAGCAGTTTAAGGACTAGCGGGTACAATGAGCAGTTCTTC. It yields the protein CASSLRTSGYNEQFF.

This chain links TRBV9 with TRBJ2-3; TRBD1 matches at 8 bases. Looked up from germline, CDR1 is SGDLS and CDR2 is YYNGEE. V dropped 3 bases and J dropped 0; count of bases not matched to a gene: 12. The CDR3 extends over 18 amino acids. The CDR3 loop reads CASSATPGQGPSTDTQYF. For the CDR3, the DNA is TGTGCCAGCAGCGCCACTCCAGGACAGGGCCCGAGCACAGATACGCAGTATTTT.

This clone was seen once. The chain employs TRBV18 and TRBJ1-5; tentative D call: TRBD1 (6 bases). Germline lookup yields CDR1 KGHSH and CDR2 LQKENI. The CDR3 consists of 16 residues. Deletions cut 6 bases from V and 2 bases from J, with 17 bases between. The CDR3 DNA is TGTGCCAGCTCGCTAAACCCCACAGGGCGCAATCAGCCCCAGCATTTT. It codes for CASSLNPTGRNQPQHF.

The rearrangement links TRBV5-1 to TRBJ2-3; D might be TRBD2 (6 bases). Germline CDR1 and CDR2: SGHRS and YFSETQ. The germline V and J ends were trimmed by 4 bases and 2 bases, with 17 bases remaining between them. This CDR3 contains 16 residues. The CDR3 DNA reads TGCGCCAGCAGCCCCGGGCGGGGTAGATACACAGATACGCAGTATTTT. Its translation: CASSPGRGRYTDTQYF.

The rearrangement links TRBV19 to TRBJ2-3; TRBD2 matches at 16 bases. The CDR3 sequence is 16 residues long. CDR1 LNHDA and CDR2 SQIVND come from the germline V gene (reference sequence). The J segment lost 4 bases and the V segment lost 4 bases, leaving 2 bases of the junction unmatched. The CDR3 protein is CASSTGLAGGPDTQYF. DNA for the CDR3: TGTGCCAGTAGTACGGGACTAGCGGGAGGGCCAGATACGCAGTATTTT.

The rearrangement uses TRBV14 and TRBJ2-7; D gene uncertain. The CDR3 has 12 residues. The V gene lost 2 bases and the J gene lost 4 bases, with 6 bases spanning the gap. Germline CDR1 SGHDN, CDR2 FVKESK. The CDR3: CASSQRIYEQYF. In DNA, the CDR3 is TGTGCCAGCAGCCAAAGGATTTACGAGCAGTACTTC. The full variable domain, with the rest looked up from reference TRBV14 and TRBJ2-7, is EAGVTQFPSHSVIEKGQTVTLRCDPISGHDNLYWYRRVMGKEIKFLLHFVKESKQDESGMPNNRFLAERTGGTYSTLKVQPAELEDSGVYFCASSQRIYEQYFGPGTRLTVT.

J is TRBJ1-1 and V is TRBV4-3, with 9 bases matching TRBD1. This CDR3 is 15 amino acids long. Per germline, CDR1 LGHNA and CDR2 YSLEER. V lost 0 bases, J lost 5 bases, and 4 bases stayed unmatched. The CDR3 sequence: CASSQDRTGATEAFF. CDR3 DNA: TGCGCCAGCAGCCAAGATAGGACAGGGGCGACTGAAGCTTTCTTT.

J is TRBJ1-1 and V is TRBV27, with 7 bases lining up with TRBD1. The ends lost 4 bases at V and 4 bases at J; junction bases unmatched: 21. CDR3 length equals 19 residues. The germline V gene has CDR1 MNHEY and CDR2 SMNVEV (reference sequence). The CDR3 DNA sequence: TGTGCCAGCAGTTCTCAGATACCCTTAGAAGACAGGGTCGGCACTGAAGCTTTCTTT. Protein: CASSSQIPLEDRVGTEAFF.